Given below is one TCR beta chain in context. What it binds is unknown. The PCR ran on 60 Vbeta and 13 Jbeta primers. Using immunoSEQ multiplex PCR, the repertoire was profiled, and TCRdb retains in-frame clones only, with some absent. The sample includes about 270,000 clones, roughly 90% of them seen just once. CDR1 is MNHEY, CDR2 SVGAGI, per germline. V dropped 5 bases and J dropped 4 bases, with 17 bases sitting between them. There are 15 residues in the CDR3. The source of the sample is a study of cytomegalovirus exposure and HLA in healthy donors. Study outcomes and limitations: According to a later analysis, donors in an Asian-associated ancestry cluster reportedly had fewer N-insertions than the approximately 720-donor mean.

This chain joins TRBV6-5 and TRBJ1-2; perhaps TRBD1 as D (5 bases). The sequence came from a man aged 35 to 55 in good health and CMV-seropositive. The sequencing input was PBMCs. CDR3 protein: CASSRGGESVYGYTF. DNA of the CDR3: TGTGCCAGCAGTCGAGGAGGGGAATCAGTCTATGGCTACACCTTC.